The clone carrying this TCR beta chain was seen a few times. This record belongs to a study of human T cells and chemical hapten exposure. TCRdb ran MiXCR on the RACE reads and lists one entry per CDR3 protein. This table has 65,000 to 80,000 distinct CDR3 sequences, 10% appearing once. Trimming at V came to 4 bases and at J to 6 bases, leaving 2 bases not matched to a gene. CDR3 length equals 13 residues. Germline V gene data show CDR1 as DFQATT and CDR2 as SNEGSKA (reference sequence). Stated time point: patch test 1, 2 weeks after DPC sensitization. This sample's treatment: therapeutic diphenylcyclopropenone sensitization with weekly scalp DPC.

The origin of this receptor is a woman aged 50 to 60 with alopecia areata. Some clones in this sample may be carry-over from other donors' samples. The chain employs TRBV20-1 and TRBJ2-7, with 14 bases identical to TRBD2. Material: whole blood, obtained in connection with sensitization to the hapten diphenylcyclopropenone (DPC). CDR3 coding DNA: TGCAGTGCTAAAGGACTAGCGGGAGGCGAGCAGTACTTC. This encodes CSAKGLAGGEQYF.